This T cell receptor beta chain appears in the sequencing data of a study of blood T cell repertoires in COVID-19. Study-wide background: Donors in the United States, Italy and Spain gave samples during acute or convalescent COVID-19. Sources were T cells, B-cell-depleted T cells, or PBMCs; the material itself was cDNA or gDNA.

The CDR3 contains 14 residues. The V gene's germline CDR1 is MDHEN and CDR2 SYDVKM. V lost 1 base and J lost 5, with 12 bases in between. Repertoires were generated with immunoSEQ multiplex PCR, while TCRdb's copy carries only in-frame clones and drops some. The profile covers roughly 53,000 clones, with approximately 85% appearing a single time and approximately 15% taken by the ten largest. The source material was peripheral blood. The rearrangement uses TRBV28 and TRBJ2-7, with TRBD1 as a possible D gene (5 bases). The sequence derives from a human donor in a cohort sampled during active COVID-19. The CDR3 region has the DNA TGTGCCAGCAGTTTATACAGAAAGGGGAACGAGCAGTACTTC. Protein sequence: CASSLYRKGNEQYF.